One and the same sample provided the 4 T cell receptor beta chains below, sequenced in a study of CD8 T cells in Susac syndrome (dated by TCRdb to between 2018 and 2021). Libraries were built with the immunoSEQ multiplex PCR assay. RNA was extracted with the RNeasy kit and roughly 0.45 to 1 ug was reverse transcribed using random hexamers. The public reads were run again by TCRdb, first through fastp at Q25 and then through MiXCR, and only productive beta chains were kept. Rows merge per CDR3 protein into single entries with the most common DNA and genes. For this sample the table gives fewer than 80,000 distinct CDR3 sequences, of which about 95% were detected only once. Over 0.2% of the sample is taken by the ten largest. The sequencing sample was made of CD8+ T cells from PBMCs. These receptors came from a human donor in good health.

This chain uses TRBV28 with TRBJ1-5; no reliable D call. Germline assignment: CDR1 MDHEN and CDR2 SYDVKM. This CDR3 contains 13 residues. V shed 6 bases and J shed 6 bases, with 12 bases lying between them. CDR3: CASRHGVGQPQHF. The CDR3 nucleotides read TGTGCCAGCAGACATGGGGTGGGTCAGCCCCAGCATTTT.

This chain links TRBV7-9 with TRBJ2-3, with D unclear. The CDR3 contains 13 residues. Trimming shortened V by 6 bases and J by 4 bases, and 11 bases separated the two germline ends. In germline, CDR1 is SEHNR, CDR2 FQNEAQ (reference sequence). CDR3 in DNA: TGTGCCAGCAGTCCCCGGGTGGCAGATACGCAGTATTTT. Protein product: CASSPRVADTQYF.

DNA for the CDR3: TGTGCCAGCACATTAGGAGGCAAAGAGCTGTTTTTT. Amino acids: CASTLGGKELFF. This chain uses TRBV9 with TRBJ2-2; a weak D match, TRBD2 (5 bases). Trimming took off 6 bases at V and 11 bases at J, with 14 bases between the two ends. Germline V lookup: CDR1 SGDLS, CDR2 YYNGEE. There are 12 residues in the CDR3. The whole variable domain, filled in from reference TRBV9 and TRBJ2-2, reads DSGVTQTPKHLITATGQRVTLRCSPRSGDLSVYWYQQSLDQGLQFLIQYYNGEERAKGNILERFSAQQFPDLHSELNLSSLELGDSALYFCASTLGGKELFFGEGSRLTVL.

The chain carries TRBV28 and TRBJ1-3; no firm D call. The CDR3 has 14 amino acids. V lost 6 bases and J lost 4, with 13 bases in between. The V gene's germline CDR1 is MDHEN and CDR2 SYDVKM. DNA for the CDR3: TGTGCCAGCAGCATGGGCGAGTTCGGAAACACCATATATTTT. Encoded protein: CASSMGEFGNTIYF.